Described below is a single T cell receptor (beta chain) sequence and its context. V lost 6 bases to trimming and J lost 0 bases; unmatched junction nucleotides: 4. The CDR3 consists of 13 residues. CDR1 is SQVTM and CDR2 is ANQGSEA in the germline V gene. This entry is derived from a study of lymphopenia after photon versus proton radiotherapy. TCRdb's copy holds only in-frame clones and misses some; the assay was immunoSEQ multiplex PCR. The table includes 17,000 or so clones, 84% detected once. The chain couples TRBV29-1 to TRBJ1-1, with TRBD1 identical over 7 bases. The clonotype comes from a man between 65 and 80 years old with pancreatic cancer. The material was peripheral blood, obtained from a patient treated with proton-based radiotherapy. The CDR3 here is CSVSTGLNTEAFF. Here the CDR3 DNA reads TGCAGCGTGTCGACAGGGCTGAACACTGAAGCTTTCTTT. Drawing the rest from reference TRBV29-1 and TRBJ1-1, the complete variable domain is SAVISQKPSRDICQRGTSLTIQCQVDSQVTMMFWYRQQPGQSLTLIATANQGSEATYESGFVIDKFPISRPNLTFSTLTVSNMSPEDSSIYLCSVSTGLNTEAFFGQGTRLTVV.